These 32 T cell receptor beta chains were sequenced from one sample in a study of T cell responses to AZD1222 COVID-19 vaccine. Produced via immunoSEQ multiplex PCR; TCRdb's table is partial and in-frame only. The repertoire holds approximately 150,000 clones, with around 94% as singletons. Material: peripheral blood, obtained on day 0 of AZD1222 vaccination. These receptors were collected from an adult in good health.

This chain links TRBV27 with TRBJ2-3, with no clear D. Germline-derived CDR1 and CDR2 are MNHEY and SMNVEV (reference sequence). V was pared by 4 bases and J by 1 base, with 3 bases between. The CDR3 sequence is 12 residues long. CDR3 loop: CASSWGTDTQYF. The CDR3 DNA sequence: TGTGCCAGCAGTTGGGGCACAGATACGCAGTATTTT.

The V and J genes are TRBV6-5 and TRBJ1-1, with no clear D. The length of the CDR3 is 11 residues. The V gene's germline CDR1 is MNHEY and CDR2 SVGAGI. V was pared by 2 bases and J by 9 bases, with 7 bases between. The DNA of the CDR3 is TGTGCCAGCAGTTACGGGGTGAAAGCTTTCTTT. Translation gives CASSYGVKAFF.

The genes are TRBV7-9 and TRBJ2-3, with 7 positions matching TRBD2. CDR3 size: 14 residues. Germline values: CDR1 SEHNR, CDR2 FQNEAQ (reference sequence). The junction had 11 bases not matched to a gene; V was cut back by 1 base and J by 13 bases. CDR3 region: CASSLGEGLVFKYF. CDR3 in DNA: TGTGCCAGCAGCTTAGGGGAGGGGCTAGTTTTTAAGTATTTT.

In nucleotides, the CDR3 is TGCGCCAGCAGCTTGGAGGCGACTCACCATAGCACAGATACGCAGTATTTT. Translating gives CASSLEATHHSTDTQYF. The chain links TRBV5-1 to TRBJ2-3; D unresolved. V was clipped by 0 bases and J by 0 bases, with 14 bases between them. The germline V gene encodes CDR1 SGHRS and CDR2 YFSETQ. This CDR3 has 17 amino acids.

V and J are TRBV5-1 and TRBJ1-6; D may be TRBD1 (5 bases). V gave up 0 bases and J gave up 7 bases, with 8 bases separating them. Germline V gives CDR1 SGHRS, CDR2 YFSETQ. The CDR3 extends over 14 amino acids. The CDR3 nucleotides read TGCGCCAGCAGCTTGGTTGGGGGGAATTCACCCCTCCACTTT. Amino acid sequence: CASSLVGGNSPLHF.

V usage is TRBV9 and J usage is TRBJ1-2; D call uncertain. CDR1 and CDR2 (germline): SGDLS, YYNGEE. The CDR3 is 11 residues long. Trimming removed 3 bases from V and 4 bases from J, with 4 bases in between. CDR3: CASSDSYGYTF. DNA for the CDR3: TGTGCCAGCAGCGACAGCTATGGCTACACCTTC.

The V and J genes are TRBV28 and TRBJ2-4; D unresolved. CDR1 MDHEN and CDR2 SYDVKM come from the germline V gene. The V end was cut by 6 bases, the J end by 5 bases, with 11 bases between. This CDR3 spans 13 amino acids. The CDR3 loop is CASRVGRENIQYF. For the CDR3, the DNA is TGTGCCAGCAGGGTTGGACGGGAAAACATTCAGTACTTC.

The genes are TRBV27 and TRBJ1-6; TRBD1 matches 11 bases. Germline V CDR1 and CDR2: MNHEY, SMNVEV (reference sequence). The CDR3 spans 15 residues. J gave up 9 bases and V 1 base, and 2 bases lay outside the gene matches. This CDR3 reads CASSLWDRGGSPLHF. The CDR3 DNA sequence: TGTGCCAGCAGTTTATGGGACAGGGGGGGTTCACCCCTCCACTTT.

This clone was recorded only once. The chain couples TRBV5-8 to TRBJ2-2, with D unclear. Germline loops: CDR1 SGHTS, CDR2 YDEGEE. V was trimmed by 2 bases and J by 5 bases, leaving 13 bases between them. The CDR3 covers 15 residues. CDR3 in DNA: TGTGCCAGCAGCTTAGCCCTAGGTGTAACCGGGGAGCTGTTTTTT. Translation: CASSLALGVTGELFF.

The chain employs TRBV5-6 and TRBJ2-2; TRBD1 matches at 9 bases. The germline V gene has CDR1 SGHDT and CDR2 YYEEEE. The CDR3 has 17 amino acids. The trim removed 0 bases at V and 6 bases at J, leaving 9 bases unmatched. The CDR3, as DNA: TGTGCCAGCAGCTTGGTGGGAGTTGACAGGGGGGCCGGGGAGCTGTTTTTT. This codes for CASSLVGVDRGAGELFF.

V is TRBV2 and J is TRBJ2-2, with D possibly matching TRBD1 (6 bases). Trimming left V 5 bases short and J 5 bases short, with 12 bases between. CDR1 is SNHLY and CDR2 is FYNNEI in the germline V gene. The CDR3 has 14 amino acids. The CDR3 reads CASSRGSRTGELFF. The DNA of the CDR3 is TGTGCCAGCAGTAGGGGGAGTCGGACCGGGGAGCTGTTTTTT.

The gene calls are TRBV3-1 (or the pseudogene TRBV3-2) and TRBJ1-2, with D tentatively TRBD1 (5 bases). CDR3 length: 17 amino acids. Germline-derived CDR1 and CDR2 are LGHDT and YNNKEL (reference sequence). The germline V and J ends were trimmed by 1 base and 4 bases, with 19 bases remaining between them. CDR3 residues: CASSQAGTQGVGYGYTF. CDR3 DNA: TGTGCCAGCAGCCAAGCAGGTACCCAGGGTGTCGGCTATGGCTACACCTTC.

The chain joins TRBV5-6 to TRBJ1-6; maybe TRBD1 (6 bases). Trimming removed 3 bases at V and 9 bases at J, with 16 bases between. The CDR3 covers 15 residues. The germline V gene encodes CDR1 SGHDT and CDR2 YYEEEE. The CDR3 nucleotides read TGTGCCAGCAGCTGGGGGCCGGGGGTGAGTTCACCCCTCCACTTT. Protein sequence: CASSWGPGVSSPLHF.

The genes are TRBV16 and TRBJ1-1, with TRBD1 as a possible D gene (6 bases). This CDR3 has 15 residues. The V end was cut by 4 bases, the J end by 4 bases, with 16 bases between. CDR1 is KGHSY, CDR2 FQNENV, per germline. The DNA for the CDR3 is TGTGCCAGCAGCCCCACTGGGGGCGCGGGCACTGAAGCTTTCTTT. This gives the protein CASSPTGGAGTEAFF.

The chain combines TRBV2 with TRBJ2-4; D not resolved. The germline V and J ends were trimmed by 2 bases and 7 bases, with 24 bases remaining between them. The CDR3 is made up of 18 amino acids. Germline V gene data show CDR1 as SNHLY and CDR2 as FYNNEI. The CDR3 spells CASSETSFGFPPANIQYF. CDR3 bases: TGTGCCAGCAGTGAAACAAGTTTCGGATTCCCCCCCGCTAACATTCAGTACTTC.

This rearrangement joins TRBV2 to TRBJ2-5, with 12 bases aligning to TRBD2. The V gene's germline CDR1 is SNHLY and CDR2 FYNNEI. This CDR3 has 16 amino acids. Germline trimming cut 6 bases from V and 2 bases from J; bases unmatched to any gene: 7. This CDR3 reads CASRPLGLAGQETQYF. The CDR3 DNA reads TGTGCCAGCAGGCCCCTTGGACTAGCGGGGCAAGAGACCCAGTACTTC.

The chain uses TRBV20-1 and TRBJ1-1, with a possible D match to TRBD1 (5 bases). The CDR3 sequence is 11 residues long. V was trimmed by 6 bases and J by 11 bases, leaving 16 bases between them. CDR1 is DFQATT and CDR2 is SNEGSKA in the germline V gene (reference sequence). CDR3 nucleotides: TGCAGTGCAGGCGGCACATCAGGGGCTTTCTTT. This gives the protein CSAGGTSGAFF.

The chain joins TRBV6-5 to TRBJ2-1; D is perhaps TRBD2 (5 bases). V was clipped by 6 bases and J by 0 bases, with 9 bases between them. The length of the CDR3 is 14 residues. The V gene's germline CDR1 is MNHEY and CDR2 SVGAGI. CDR3 residues: CASSRTDSYNEQFF. The CDR3 bases are TGTGCCAGCAGCCGGACTGACTCCTACAATGAGCAGTTCTTC.

The chain combines TRBV2 with TRBJ2-2, with 7 bases aligning to TRBD2. Germline V gene lookup returns CDR1 SNHLY and CDR2 FYNNEI. The CDR3 spans 15 residues. J gave up 4 bases and V 7 bases, and 9 bases lay outside the gene matches. The DNA of the CDR3 is TGTGCCAGCACCAACGGGGGGTTAGGCACCGGGGAGCTGTTTTTT. Its protein is CASTNGGLGTGELFF. Complete variable domain (other parts from reference TRBV2 and TRBJ2-2): EPEVTQTPSHQVTQMGQEVILRCVPISNHLYFYWYRQILGQKVEFLVSFYNNEISEKSEIFDDQFSVERPDGSNFTLKIRSTKLEDSAMYFCASTNGGLGTGELFFGEGSRLTVL.

The chain is built from TRBV7-2 and TRBJ2-1; 7 nucleotides line up with TRBD2. Trimming removed 4 bases from V and 6 bases from J; junction bases left unmatched: 12. CDR1 is SGHTA and CDR2 is FQGNSA in the germline V gene. The CDR3 is 16 amino acids. The CDR3 nucleotides are TGTGCCAGCAGCTACGCTAGCGGATATTTGGCCAATGAGCAGTTCTTC. Translation: CASSYASGYLANEQFF.

This clone came up once. The rearrangement uses TRBV28 and TRBJ2-7, with 9 bases matching TRBD1. CDR3 length: 14 amino acids. The V and J ends lost 5 bases and 4 bases, in that order; junction bases with no gene match: 6. The germline V gene has CDR1 MDHEN and CDR2 SYDVKM. The CDR3 sequence: CASSGNRGRYEQYV. The DNA for the CDR3 is TGTGCCAGCAGTGGAAACAGGGGGCGTTACGAGCAGTACGTC.

The chain uses TRBV2 and TRBJ2-2; TRBD1 matches at 11 bases. The CDR3 has 14 amino acids. Germline V gene data show CDR1 as SNHLY and CDR2 as FYNNEI. V trimming: 8 bases; J trimming: 5 bases; junction bases outside the gene matches: 4. CDR3 sequence: CASGRDRGTGELFF. The DNA of the CDR3 is TGTGCCAGCGGACGGGACAGGGGGACCGGGGAGCTGTTTTTT.

The chain has TRBV5-4 and TRBJ2-7; D possibly corresponds to TRBD2 (6 bases). Germline V gene sequence: CDR1 SGHNT, CDR2 YYREEE (reference sequence). This CDR3 contains 16 residues. Trimming removed 4 bases from V and 7 bases from J, with 24 bases in between. CDR3 loop: CASSPPGASALGEQYV. As DNA, the CDR3 is TGTGCCAGCAGCCCACCTGGGGCTAGCGCCTTGGGAGAGCAGTACGTC.

The chain joins TRBV6-4 to TRBJ2-2; D unclear. CDR1 and CDR2 from the germline V gene are MRHNA and SNTAGT. Trimming took off 3 bases at V and 5 bases at J, with 4 bases between the two ends. This CDR3 has 12 residues. In DNA, the CDR3 is TGTGCCAGCAGTGATTTAACCGGGGAGCTGTTTTTT. It codes for CASSDLTGELFF.

The chain uses TRBV7-9 and TRBJ1-1; D ambiguous. Trimming removed 7 bases from V and 6 bases from J, with 6 bases in between. Germline V CDR1 and CDR2: SEHNR, FQNEAQ (reference sequence). There are 10 residues in the CDR3. CDR3 sequence: CASTPPEAFF. The CDR3 bases are TGTGCCAGCACCCCCCCTGAAGCTTTCTTT.

V gene TRBV2 combines with J gene TRBJ1-4, with D uncertain. The V end lost 6 bases, the J end lost 7 bases, and 15 bases lay between the germline ends. Germline CDR1 SNHLY, CDR2 FYNNEI. This CDR3 spans 14 amino acids. The CDR3 reads CASRLVGAGEKLFF. DNA for the CDR3: TGTGCCAGCAGACTGGTGGGTGCCGGTGAAAAACTGTTTTTT.

The V call is TRBV27, the J call TRBJ1-2, with 9 bases lining up with TRBD1. Germline lookup yields CDR1 MNHEY and CDR2 SMNVEV (reference sequence). The CDR3 runs to 14 residues. V lost 2 bases to trimming and J lost 6 bases; unmatched junction nucleotides: 4. CDR3 DNA sequence: TGTGCCAGCAGTTTACTGGGACAGGGAAATGGCTACACCTTC. Encoded protein: CASSLLGQGNGYTF.

The chain is built from TRBV18 and TRBJ2-1; perhaps TRBD2 as D (5 bases). The CDR3 contains 12 residues. V lost 0 bases and J lost 9, with 6 bases in between. Germline V lookup: CDR1 KGHSH, CDR2 LQKENI. CDR3 nucleotides: TGTGCCAGCTCACCACCGAGGGCTGAGCAGTTCTTC. It translates to CASSPPRAEQFF.

The chain couples TRBV12-5 to TRBJ2-4, with 11 bases matching TRBD2. V dropped 4 bases and J dropped 5; count of bases not matched to a gene: 7. This CDR3 has 16 amino acids. CDR1 is LGHNT and CDR2 is FRNRAP in the germline V gene. The CDR3 sequence is CASGSLPGLAENIQYF. The CDR3 nucleotides read TGTGCTAGTGGTTCCCTTCCGGGACTAGCGGAAAACATTCAGTACTTC.

The V gene is TRBV7-2, the J gene TRBJ2-1, with D maybe TRBD2 (6 bases). The V end was cut by 1 base, the J end by 9 bases, with 16 bases between. The V gene's germline CDR1 is SGHTA and CDR2 FQGNSA. The CDR3 contains 15 residues. The CDR3, as DNA: TGTGCCAGCAGCTTAGGATCAGGAGGGGTTGGTGAGCAGTTCTTC. It specifies CASSLGSGGVGEQFF.

The chain employs TRBV5-8 and TRBJ2-7, with TRBD1 matching 7 bases. V gave up 3 bases and J gave up 6 bases; unmatched junction bases: 3. Germline V gene lookup returns CDR1 SGHTS and CDR2 YDEGEE. The CDR3 spans 12 residues. The CDR3 reads CASSYRGGEQYV. CDR3 DNA sequence: TGTGCCAGCAGCTACAGGGGTGGCGAGCAGTACGTC.

The chain links TRBV6-5 to TRBJ2-7; TRBD2 matches 8 bases. The CDR3 has 15 residues. The V gene's germline CDR1 is MNHEY and CDR2 SVGAGI. V was pared by 8 bases and J by 7 bases, with 16 bases of the junction left unmatched. CDR3 nucleotide sequence: TGTGCCAGCGCCACTAGCGGTCCCCTCGGGGGGGAGCAGTACGTC. Residues: CASATSGPLGGEQYV.